A selection of T cell receptor beta chains follows, all from one sample in a study of CD8 T cells in Susac syndrome. TCRdb ran MiXCR on the immunoSEQ multiplex PCR reads and lists one entry per CDR3 protein. The sample carries roughly 330,000 distinct CDR3 sequences, roughly nine tenths recorded once. The sequencing sample was made of CD4+ T cells from PBMCs. The receptors were gathered from a human donor with multiple sclerosis. The CDR3 runs from the conserved cysteine through the conserved F or W.

V gene: TRBV6-2/TRBV6-3
CDR3 protein: CASSFTRLSSGNTIYF

V gene: TRBV30
CDR3 protein: CAWKDLVNSPLHF

V gene: TRBV9
CDR3 protein: CASSVGVGGIPDTQYF

V gene: TRBV6-1
CDR3 protein: CASRDNPGVTGNTIYF

V gene: TRBV4-3
CDR3 protein: CASSQEATMGPSTDTQYF

V gene: TRBV14
CDR3 protein: CASSQEGKVREQFF

V gene: TRBV18
CDR3 protein: CASSPTDANTEAFF

V gene: TRBV5-1
CDR3 protein: CASSLDSSQTYNEQFF

V gene: TRBV20-1
CDR3 protein: CSAGGFKARGNTEAFF

V gene: TRBV2
CDR3 protein: CASRNDRGPDEKLFF

V gene: TRBV9
CDR3 protein: CASSVELAGGTKYF

V gene: TRBV3-1
CDR3 protein: CASSQARGKAFF

V gene: TRBV6-2/TRBV6-3
CDR3 protein: CASSYNDRVYGYTF

V gene: TRBV5-8
CDR3 protein: CASRWENTEAFF

V gene: TRBV7-9
CDR3 protein: CASSLAQGGDTEAFF

V gene: TRBV6-1
CDR3 protein: CASSELGQAEKKLFF

V gene: TRBV13
CDR3 protein: CASSPGQGSSGNTIYF

V gene: TRBV11-2
CDR3 protein: CASSLVGTRGYEQYF

V gene: TRBV15
CDR3 protein: CATSRDRLWERYGYTF

V gene: TRBV6-6
CDR3 protein: CASSIRDRVSYEQYF

V gene: TRBV25-1
CDR3 protein: CASSPGQGNSPTYEQYF

V gene: TRBV7-2
CDR3 protein: CASSGATGMHSPLHF

V gene: TRBV5-4
CDR3 protein: CASSAKTSGRTDTQYF

V gene: TRBV7-9
CDR3 protein: CASSRIGLSYEQYF

V gene: TRBV4-1
CDR3 protein: CASSGRWTETQYF

V gene: TRBV5-1
CDR3 protein: CASSRGSAGGPGEQYF

V gene: TRBV7-9
CDR3 protein: CASSLDSYVQYF

V gene: TRBV30
CDR3 protein: CAWRDGYSNQPQHF

V gene: TRBV3-1
CDR3 protein: CASSQSDRNQPQHF

V gene: TRBV6-2/TRBV6-3
CDR3 protein: CASRPPYMVNTEAFF

V gene: TRBV5-5
CDR3 protein: CASNRLRTDTQYF

V gene: TRBV29-1
CDR3 protein: CSVQGTGANVLTF

V gene: TRBV30
CDR3 protein: CAWSVTGYTEAFF

V gene: TRBV7-8
CDR3 protein: CASSPTRGVAAGYTF

V gene: TRBV28
CDR3 protein: CASRLTRTGYNQPQHF

V gene: TRBV20-1
CDR3 protein: CSARFLARETQYF

V gene: TRBV7-8
CDR3 protein: CASSLQPLGGYEQYF

V gene: TRBV6-1
CDR3 protein: CASSPRDRAQDYGYTF

V gene: TRBV19
CDR3 protein: CASRDLDYGYTF

V gene: TRBV5-6
CDR3 protein: CASSLRSSGANVLTF

V gene: TRBV5-1
CDR3 protein: CASRTRGGSADTQYF

V gene: TRBV5-6
CDR3 protein: CASSLLGFAQGGTYF

V gene: TRBV2
CDR3 protein: CASRGQTSGDTGELFF

V gene: TRBV6-1
CDR3 protein: CASSEALGEAQYF

V gene: TRBV29-1
CDR3 protein: CSVEEATSVDTQYF

V gene: TRBV20-1
CDR3 protein: CSTKEQGAVKGGYTF

V gene: TRBV4-2
CDR3 protein: CASSQEWPGEVGIHEQYF

V gene: TRBV2
CDR3 protein: CASSTDSFNYGYTF

V gene: TRBV20-1
CDR3 protein: CSARPGQGGNNEQFF

V gene: TRBV5-1
CDR3 protein: CASSPWTGIANEKLFF

V gene: TRBV20-1
CDR3 protein: CSAPQPGTDTQYF

V gene: TRBV19
CDR3 protein: CASSPSTAYEQYF

V gene: TRBV15
CDR3 protein: CATSERRESTDTQYF